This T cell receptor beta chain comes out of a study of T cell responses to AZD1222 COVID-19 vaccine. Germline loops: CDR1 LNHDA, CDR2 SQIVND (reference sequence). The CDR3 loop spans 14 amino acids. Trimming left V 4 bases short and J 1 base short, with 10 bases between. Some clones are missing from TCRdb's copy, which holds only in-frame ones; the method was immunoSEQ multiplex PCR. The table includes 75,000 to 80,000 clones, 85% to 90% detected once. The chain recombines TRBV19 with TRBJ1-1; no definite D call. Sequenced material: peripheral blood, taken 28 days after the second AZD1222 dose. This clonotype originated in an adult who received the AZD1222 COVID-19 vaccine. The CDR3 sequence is CASSRYGTNTEAFF. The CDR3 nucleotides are TGTGCCAGTAGTAGGTACGGAACGAACACTGAAGCTTTCTTT.